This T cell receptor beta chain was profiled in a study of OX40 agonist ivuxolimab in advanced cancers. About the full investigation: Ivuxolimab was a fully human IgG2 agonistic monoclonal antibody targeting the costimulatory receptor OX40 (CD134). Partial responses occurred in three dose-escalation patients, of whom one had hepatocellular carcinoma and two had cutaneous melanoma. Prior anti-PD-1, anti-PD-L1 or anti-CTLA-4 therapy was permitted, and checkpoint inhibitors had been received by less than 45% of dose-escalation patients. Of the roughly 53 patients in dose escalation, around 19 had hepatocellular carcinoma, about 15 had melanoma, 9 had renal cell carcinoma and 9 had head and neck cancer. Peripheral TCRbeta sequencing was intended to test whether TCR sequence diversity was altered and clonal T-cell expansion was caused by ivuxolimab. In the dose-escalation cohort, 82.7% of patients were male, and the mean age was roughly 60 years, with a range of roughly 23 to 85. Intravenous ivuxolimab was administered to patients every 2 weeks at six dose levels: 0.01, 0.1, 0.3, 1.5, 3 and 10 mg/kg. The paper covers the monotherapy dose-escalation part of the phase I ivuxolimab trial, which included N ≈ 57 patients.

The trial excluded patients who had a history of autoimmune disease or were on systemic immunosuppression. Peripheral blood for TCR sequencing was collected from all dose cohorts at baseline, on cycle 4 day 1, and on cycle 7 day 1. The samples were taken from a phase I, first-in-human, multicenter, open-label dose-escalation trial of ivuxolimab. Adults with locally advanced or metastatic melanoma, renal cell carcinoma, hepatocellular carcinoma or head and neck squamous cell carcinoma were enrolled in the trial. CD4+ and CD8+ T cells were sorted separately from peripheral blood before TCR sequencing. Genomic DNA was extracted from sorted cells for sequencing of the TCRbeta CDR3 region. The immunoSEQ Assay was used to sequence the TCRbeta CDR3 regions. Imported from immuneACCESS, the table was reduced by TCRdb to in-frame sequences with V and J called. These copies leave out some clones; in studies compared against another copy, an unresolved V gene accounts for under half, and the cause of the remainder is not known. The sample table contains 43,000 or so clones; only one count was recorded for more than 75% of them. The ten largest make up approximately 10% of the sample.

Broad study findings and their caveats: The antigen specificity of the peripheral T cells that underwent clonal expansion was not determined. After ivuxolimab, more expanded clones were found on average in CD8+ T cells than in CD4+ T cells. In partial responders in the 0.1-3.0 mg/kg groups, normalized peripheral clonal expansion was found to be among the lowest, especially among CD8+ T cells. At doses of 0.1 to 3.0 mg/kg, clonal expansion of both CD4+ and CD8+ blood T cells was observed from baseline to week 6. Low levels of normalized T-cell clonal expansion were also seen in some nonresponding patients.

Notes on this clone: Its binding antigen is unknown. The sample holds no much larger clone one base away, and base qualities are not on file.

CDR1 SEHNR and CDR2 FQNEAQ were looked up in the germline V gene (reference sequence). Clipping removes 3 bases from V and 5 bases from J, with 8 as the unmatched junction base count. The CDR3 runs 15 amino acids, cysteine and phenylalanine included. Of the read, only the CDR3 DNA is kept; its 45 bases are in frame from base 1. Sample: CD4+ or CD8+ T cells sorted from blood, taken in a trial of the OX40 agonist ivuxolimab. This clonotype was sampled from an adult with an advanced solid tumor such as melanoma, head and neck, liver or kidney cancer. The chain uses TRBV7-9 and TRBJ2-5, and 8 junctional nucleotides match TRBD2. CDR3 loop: CASSFRAGEEETQYF. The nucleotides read TGTGCCAGCAGCTTCCGAGCGGGAGAGGAGGAGACCCAGTACTTC.